The 27 T cell receptor beta chains below all came from one sample that was sequenced in a study of early T cells in non-severe SARS-CoV-2 infection. TCRdb processed the 5' RACE reads anew with MiXCR; each CDR3 protein has one entry. The sample lists about 79,000 distinct CDR3 sequences; around 14% were seen once. Input material: whole blood. The receptors shown here come from an adult who was a healthcare worker with PCR-confirmed SARS-CoV-2 infection or an uninfected control (not recorded which).

This clonotype was seen at least ten times. The chain carries TRBV12-3 or TRBV12-4 and TRBJ1-4, with TRBD1 as a possible D gene (5 bases). V was cut by 8 bases and J by 0 bases, with 13 bases left in between. The CDR3 is made up of 15 amino acids. The DNA for the CDR3 is TGTGCCAGCTTCCCGGGACGCACAACTAATGAAAAACTGTTTTTT. Its translation: CASFPGRTTNEKLFF.

This clonotype was found many times. This chain uses TRBV12-3 or TRBV12-4 with TRBJ1-1, with a possible D match to TRBD1 (6 bases). The CDR3 consists of 15 residues. V lost 5 bases and J lost 8, with 21 bases in between. CDR3 residues: CASSKERGGRPEAFF. CDR3 in DNA: TGTGCCAGCAGTAAGGAACGAGGGGGGCGACCCGAAGCTTTCTTT.

This clonotype was seen a handful of times. The rearrangement uses TRBV21-1 and TRBJ2-2; the table's D call, TRBD1, was not checked against the DNA. TRBV21-1 is shown as a pseudogene. The CDR3 covers 20 residues. Written as DNA, the CDR3 is TGTGCCAGCAGCGATCTCGATACTGATGGGACAGGGCTGAACACCGGGGAGCTGTTTTTT. As protein: CASSDLDTDGTGLNTGELFF.

The sample holds a few counts of this clonotype. The genes are TRBV11-2 and TRBJ2-2; D remains unclear. The CDR3 totals 12 residues. The germline CDR1 and CDR2 sequences are SGHAT and FQNNGV. With 1 base removed from V and 7 bases from J, the gap between germline ends came to 4 bases. The CDR3 loop reads CASSLAGGELFF. The DNA of the CDR3 is TGTGCCAGCAGCTTAGCAGGCGGGGAGCTGTTTTTT.

The rearrangement uses TRBV9 and TRBJ1-1, with D hard to call. Germline V lookup: CDR1 SGDLS, CDR2 YYNGEE. Deletions cut 0 bases from V and 2 bases from J, with 8 bases between. This CDR3 contains 14 residues. The CDR3, as DNA: TGTGCCAGCAGCGTAGTAGGCAGCAACACTGAAGCTTTCTTT. Amino acids: CASSVVGSNTEAFF.

The chain joins TRBV4-1 to TRBJ1-5, with 7 bases that match TRBD1. V lost 1 base and J lost 5; bases outside the gene matches: 8. The germline V gene has CDR1 MGHRA and CDR2 YSYEKL. CDR3 length: 16 amino acids. The CDR3 sequence: CASSQAWRGRDQPQHF. The CDR3 DNA sequence: TGCGCCAGCAGCCAAGCCTGGAGGGGGCGCGATCAGCCCCAGCATTTT.

This rearrangement joins TRBV28 to TRBJ1-1; 9 bases align to TRBD1. V dropped 5 bases and J dropped 1; count of bases not matched to a gene: 5. The CDR3 totals 15 residues. Germline V CDR1 and CDR2: MDHEN, SYDVKM. CDR3 in DNA: TGTGCCAGCAGTCCAGGGGACAGGGAGAACACTGAAGCTTTCTTT. Its protein is CASSPGDRENTEAFF.

The rearrangement uses TRBV7-8 and TRBJ1-2, with D perhaps TRBD1 (5 bases). The V and J ends lost 0 bases and 2 bases respectively, with 7 bases between them. In germline, CDR1 is SGHVS, CDR2 FQNEAQ. CDR3 length: 14 amino acids. The CDR3 sequence: CASSLAGTNYGYTF. CDR3 nucleotides: TGTGCCAGCAGCTTAGCCGGGACCAACTATGGCTACACCTTC. Variable domain in full (rest from reference TRBV7-8 and TRBJ1-2): GAGVSQSPRYKVAKRGQDVALRCDPISGHVSLFWYQQALGQGPEFLTYFQNEAQLDKSGLPSDRFFAERPEGSVSTLKIQRTQQEDSAVYLCASSLAGTNYGYTFGSGTRLTVV.

The rearrangement links TRBV12-3 or TRBV12-4 to TRBJ1-4, with D unclear. The V gene lost 2 bases and the J gene lost 2 bases, with 0 bases spanning the gap. CDR3 length: 12 residues. DNA for the CDR3: TGTGCCAGCAGTTTAACTAATGAAAAACTGTTTTTT. Residues: CASSLTNEKLFF.

The table lists this clonotype with a few counts. The junction departs from germline at one end; a sequencing error may be responsible. The chain recombines TRBV5-4 with TRBJ1-2, with 9 bases identical to TRBD1. CDR3 length: 17 residues. Germline V gene data show CDR1 as SGHNT and CDR2 as YYREEE (reference sequence). Here the CDR3 DNA reads TGTGTCAGCAGCTTGGCCAGGGACAGGGCGGCTAACTATGGCTACACCTTC. Protein sequence: CVSSLARDRAANYGYTF.

The chain is built from TRBV5-6 and TRBJ1-6, with D unclear. Trimming shortened V by 0 bases and J by 5 bases, and 15 bases separated the two germline ends. The germline gives CDR1 SGHDT, CDR2 YYEEEE. This CDR3 comprises 17 residues. The DNA of the CDR3 is TGTGCCAGCAGCTTGGGGTCTCGATGGCCCCATAATTCACCCCTCCACTTT. As protein: CASSLGSRWPHNSPLHF.

This clonotype was observed a handful of times. The CDR3 DNA reads TGCAGTGCTAGGGCAGGGAAAGAAGCTTTCTTT. Its protein product is CSARAGKEAFF. This rearrangement joins TRBV20-1 to TRBJ1-1; maybe TRBD1 (5 bases). Per the germline V gene, CDR1 is DFQATT and CDR2 is SNEGSKA (reference sequence). The V end was cut by 3 bases, the J end by 8 bases, with 10 bases between. This CDR3 contains 11 residues.

On this clonotype itself: Given a much more abundant clone one base away, this may be a read error. The chain recombines TRBV2 with TRBJ2-2, with a tentative D call TRBD2 (5 bases). The CDR3 has 11 residues. The germline V gene has CDR1 SNHLY and CDR2 FYNNEI. This CDR3 is CVSGYTGELFF. For the CDR3, the DNA is TGTGTCAGCGGATATACCGGGGAGCTGTTTTTT.

Concerning this clonotype itself: This may arise from a read error, as a much more abundant clone is one base away. V gene TRBV20-1 combines with J gene TRBJ2-1, with 8 bases fitting TRBD2. In germline, CDR1 is DFQATT, CDR2 SNEGSKA (reference sequence). The CDR3 runs 14 residues. This CDR3 is CSARAPGLAYEQIF. Written as DNA, the CDR3 is TGCAGTGCTAGAGCCCCCGGACTAGCCTATGAGCAGATCTTC.

In DNA form, the CDR3 reads TGTGCCAGCAGCATGGACAGCTCAAATCAGCCCCAGCATTTT. It translates to CASSMDSSNQPQHF. V is TRBV7-9 and J is TRBJ1-5; tentative D call: TRBD1 (6 bases). V was pared by 5 bases and J by 4 bases, with 12 bases between. The CDR3 is 14 residues long. Per the germline V gene, CDR1 is SEHNR and CDR2 is FQNEAQ (reference sequence).

Ten or more counts support this clonotype. Written as DNA, the CDR3 is TGTGCCACCCAAGGCTACCAAGAGACCCAGTACTTC. It translates to CATQGYQETQYF. The chain recombines TRBV19 with TRBJ2-5; unclear D gene. Germline V gene lookup returns CDR1 LNHDA and CDR2 SQIVND (reference sequence). CDR3 length: 12 residues. The V and J ends lost 10 bases and 0 bases respectively, with 9 bases between them. The entire variable domain, with the rest obtained from reference TRBV19 and TRBJ2-5, is as follows: DGGITQSPKYLFRKEGQNVTLSCEQNLNHDAMYWYRQDPGQGLRLIYYSQIVNDFQKGDIAEGYSVSREKKESFPLTVTSAQKNPTAFYLCATQGYQETQYFGPGTRLLVL.

The chain has TRBV7-2 and TRBJ2-5; the match to TRBD1 covers 9 bases. Per the germline V gene, CDR1 is SGHTA and CDR2 is FQGNSA. The length of the CDR3 is 13 residues. V trimming: 7 bases; J trimming: 5 bases; junction bases outside the gene matches: 5. As DNA, the CDR3 is TGTGCCAGCACCACAGGGGGCTGGGAGACCCAGTACTTC. Protein: CASTTGGWETQYF.

The CDR3 sequence: CASSLTSRPDTQYF. DNA of the CDR3: TGCGCCAGCAGCTTGACGAGTAGGCCAGATACGCAGTATTTT. V is TRBV5-1 and J is TRBJ2-3; no clear D. The V and J ends lost 1 base and 4 bases respectively, with 10 bases between them. The CDR3 runs 14 residues. Germline CDR1 SGHRS, CDR2 YFSETQ.

This clonotype has at least ten counts. CDR3 sequence: CASSPSRDTQYF. The CDR3 DNA sequence: TGTGCCAGCAGCCCTTCGAGAGATACGCAGTATTTT. The chain uses TRBV7-9 and TRBJ2-3; no firm D call. The CDR3 totals 12 residues. CDR1 is SEHNR, CDR2 FQNEAQ, per germline (reference sequence). The germline V and J ends were trimmed by 5 bases and 5 bases, with 8 bases remaining between them.

This clonotype was seen more than once but under ten times. The J gene is TRBJ1-1, the V gene TRBV27; D is possibly TRBD1 (5 bases). The germline V and J ends were trimmed by 2 bases and 7 bases, with 14 bases remaining between them. The CDR3 extends over 14 amino acids. Germline V CDR1 and CDR2: MNHEY, SMNVEV (reference sequence). As DNA, the CDR3 is TGTGCCAGCAGTTTAGAGGGGCACTTGAGTGAAGCTTTCTTT. Its protein product is CASSLEGHLSEAFF.

The sample holds a few counts of this clonotype. The genes are TRBV29-1 and TRBJ2-5, with D perhaps matching TRBD1 or TRBD2 (5 bases each). CDR3 length: 12 residues. V was cut by 5 bases and J by 5 bases, with 12 bases left in between. Germline V gene lookup returns CDR1 SQVTM and CDR2 ANQGSEA. In nucleotides, the CDR3 is TGCAGCGTTCACGGGGCCGGGGAGACCCAGTACTTC. The encoded protein is CSVHGAGETQYF.

This chain joins TRBV19 and TRBJ2-3, with D unresolved. This CDR3 has 16 amino acids. Trimming shortened V by 6 bases and J by 0 bases, and 16 bases separated the two germline ends. Germline V gene sequence: CDR1 LNHDA, CDR2 SQIVND (reference sequence). The DNA for the CDR3 is TGTGCCAGTAGCTCCTATGCCTACAGTAGCACAGATACGCAGTATTTT. Amino acid sequence: CASSSYAYSSTDTQYF. The complete variable domain, with remaining parts taken from reference TRBV19 and TRBJ2-3, reads DGGITQSPKYLFRKEGQNVTLSCEQNLNHDAMYWYRQDPGQGLRLIYYSQIVNDFQKGDIAEGYSVSREKKESFPLTVTSAQKNPTAFYLCASSSYAYSSTDTQYFGPGTRLTVL.

The chain is built from TRBV9 and TRBJ1-2, with 7 bases aligning to TRBD1. The junction had 8 bases not matched to a gene; V was cut back by 0 bases and J by 6 bases. In germline, CDR1 is SGDLS, CDR2 YYNGEE. This CDR3 has 15 amino acids. Here the CDR3 DNA reads TGTGCCAGCAGCGTAGCTTTTTCAGGGGGGAATGGCTACACCTTC. Translated, it gives CASSVAFSGGNGYTF.

This clonotype was seen only a few times. The chain links TRBV30 to TRBJ1-5; a weak D match, TRBD1 (6 bases). The CDR3 sequence is 14 residues long. Germline CDR1 reads GTSNPN; CDR2 reads SVGIG (reference sequence). V lost 4 bases, J lost 5 bases, and 15 bases lay in between. The CDR3 sequence is CAWTGQWGDQPQHF. The CDR3 nucleotides are TGTGCCTGGACCGGACAGTGGGGCGATCAGCCCCAGCATTTT.

This clonotype was seen a few times. V is TRBV7-9 and J is TRBJ2-7, with D perhaps matching TRBD1 or TRBD2 (5 bases each). V was cut by 8 bases and J by 2 bases, with 13 bases left in between. The CDR3 covers 13 residues. Germline V gene lookup returns CDR1 SEHNR and CDR2 FQNEAQ (reference sequence). The CDR3 sequence: CASERGPTYEQYF. The DNA for the CDR3 is TGTGCCAGCGAACGGGGACCGACCTACGAGCAGTACTTC.

This clonotype was picked up many times. The chain has TRBV19 and TRBJ1-5, with D perhaps TRBD1 (6 bases). Germline V gene data show CDR1 as LNHDA and CDR2 as SQIVND (reference sequence). The CDR3 spans 20 residues. Trimming left V 6 bases short and J 3 bases short, with 30 bases between. The CDR3, as DNA: TGTGCCAGTAGCCCCCCCCAGGGACAATTGATTCGGGGAATCAATCAGCCCCAGCATTTT. Amino acids: CASSPPQGQLIRGINQPQHF.

The J gene is TRBJ2-2, the V gene TRBV28; the D is unclear. Germline V gene lookup returns CDR1 MDHEN and CDR2 SYDVKM. The CDR3 consists of 13 residues. V was cut by 6 bases and J by 0 bases, with 5 bases left in between. The CDR3 loop reads CASRTPNTGELFF. CDR3 in DNA: TGTGCCAGCAGAACACCGAACACCGGGGAGCTGTTTTTT. The entire variable domain, with the rest obtained from reference TRBV28 and TRBJ2-2, is as follows: DVKVTQSSRYLVKRTGEKVFLECVQDMDHENMFWYRQDPGLGLRLIYFSYDVKMKEKGDIPEGYSVSREKKERFSLILESASTNQTSMYLCASRTPNTGELFFGEGSRLTVL.